The sequence of this T cell receptor beta chain was determined in a study of cytomegalovirus exposure and HLA in healthy donors (dated by TCRdb to the late 2010s). At the level of the whole study: In an earlier analysis of under 600 of the donors, roughly 300 Gb of sequence data and 117 million unique TCR beta sequences from 150 million to 200 million T cells were reported. Roughly 290 gigabases of sequencing data and around 80 million unique TCR sequences made up an early release that covered 500 to 650 HLA-typed donors. Among the approximately 420 genotyped donors, more than 70% belonged to the genetic ancestry cluster associated with self-reported Caucasian donors. The study aimed to test whether signatures of past pathogen exposure could be identified by cataloging public T cell receptors. The study profiled the T cell repertoires of approximately 700 subjects by immunosequencing and related them to cytomegalovirus serostatus. In addition to the first cohort of 650 to 800 subjects, a separate validation cohort of 120 different subjects was used. To predict cytomegalovirus infection status, the study combined high-throughput TCR immunosequencing, statistical association of individual TCRs with disease status, and machine learning. A later analysis re-examined previously published TCR beta repertoires from about 700 donors and added high-resolution HLA genotyping to investigate patterns of TCR occurrence. Rather than drawing on any new phenotypic data, the later analysis identified candidate immune exposures from TCR beta sequences and the way those sequences occurred across donors. An earlier analysis of 450 to 750 of the donors used high-throughput TCR beta sequencing to judge whether each TCR beta V gene segment behaved as functional or pseudogenic. Alongside the repertoire data, information on donor age, sex, ethnicity and CMV serostatus was compiled. A later genetic analysis took genome-wide SNP genotypes for about 55% of the 666 donors and used that subset as a discovery cohort. All discovery cohort repertoires had been generated on a single sequencing platform. Class I and class II HLA loci were covered by the typing at four-digit resolution. The number of donors typed differed by locus, with about 629-640 for A, B, C, DRB1 and DQB1, more than 500 for DQA1, over 600 for DPA1, and some 470 for DPB1. Several DR-DQ haplotypes were handled as single units for association and clustering because linkage in the cohort was strong. On average, about 240,000 unique TCR beta nucleotide sequences were sequenced per donor among several hundred genotyped donors of the cohort, with approximately 18% of those sequences being non-productive.

Trimming takes 4 bases from V and 2 bases from J, and the germline ends sit 13 bases apart. The CDR3 runs 14 residues from the cysteine to the phenylalanine. This entry keeps only the CDR3 DNA: 42 bases, framed from base 1. According to the germline V gene (reference sequence), CDR1 reads GTSNPN and CDR2 reads SVGIG. The cohort consisted of more than 650 healthy bone marrow donors. At the time of sampling, every cohort member was nominally healthy, though immune exposures that went unrecorded were likely present. The donor was CMV seronegative and was included in the group of a few hundred seronegative cohort members. Every donor gave a peripheral blood sample, and the peripheral blood mononuclear cells from that sample were used for TCR beta sequencing. Genomic DNA was extracted from the blood cell samples with the Qiagen DNeasy Blood Extraction Kit. A remark on this clone: The antigen it recognizes is unknown. Within one base of it there is no much larger clone, and no base qualities were kept.

The method behind the library was the immunoSEQ multiplex PCR assay. For the multiplex PCR, a mixture combining 60 forward primers for TCR Vbeta segments and 13 reverse primers for TCR Jbeta segments was used. Amplification of the CDR3 region of rearranged TCR beta genes was performed with a multiplex PCR assay on genomic DNA. Amplified TCR beta libraries were sequenced as 87-base-pair reads on the Illumina HiSeq System. As for the original processing: A later analysis counted tens of millions of unique TCR beta chains across the 550 to 750 repertoires, and approximately 11 million of these chains were shared by at least two donors. A nearest-neighbor algorithm error-corrected the raw reads and collapsed the reads into unique sequences, merging closely related sequences to remove PCR and sequencing errors. CDR3 sequences were aligned to IMGT reference sequences to assign V, D and J gene segments. Each retained sequence needed at least a six-nucleotide match to both a V gene segment and a J gene segment. A rearrangement counted as productive if the CDR3 had no stop codons and remained in frame with V and J, and every other rearrangement counted as non-productive. CDR3 was defined by IMGT convention, running from the second conserved V-encoded cysteine to the conserved J-encoded phenylalanine. In an earlier analysis of roughly 580 of the donors, sequences lacking an unambiguous match to a single V gene segment were excluded. In an earlier analysis of a few hundred of the donors, a V segment was called functional when productive rearrangements were above 56.7%, and segregating when the standard deviation between donors exceeded 5%. To diagnose cytomegalovirus status from the catalog of TCR beta chain sequences, a statistical classification framework was built. V and J gene assignment, in a later analysis, came from comparing TCR nucleotide sequences with IMGT/GENE-DB human TR gene sequences. In a later analysis, CDR3 sequences and most-parsimonious VDJ recombination scenarios were assigned using the TCRdist pipeline. In a later analysis, every TCR beta chain was defined by the combination of its CDR3 amino acid sequence and its V-gene family, and reads without a unique V-gene family were dropped. A later analysis removed roughly 590 highly shared, low-generation-probability nucleotide sequences to deal with suspected cross-contamination and a sequencing artifact. A later analysis calculated a clonal expansion index for each public chain from normalized within-repertoire ranks of inferred template counts. Generation probabilities in a later analysis came from a VDJ recombination model fitted to out-of-frame rearrangements, and those results were checked against IGoR. In a later analysis, TCR-TCR, TCR-HLA and TCR-CMV co-occurrence was scored with hypergeometric tests, and a repertoire-size bias correction was applied to TCR pairs. In a later analysis, false discovery rates were estimated by permuting HLA or CMV assignments 20 times. In a later analysis, co-occurring TCRs were grouped with DBSCAN, and TCRdist sequence similarity was added when clustering was performed within HLA-allele-positive subsets. Repertoires with fewer than 30,000 or more than 120,000 public chains were left out of co-occurrence clustering, as were four to six repertoires with anomalous nucleotide sharing. The source is immuneACCESS, and TCRdb retained only in-frame sequences with V and J called. Part of the clones is not carried over; for the studies checked, unresolved V genes explain less than half of this, and the remainder is unexplained. V, J and clone size reflect that table, while D and trimming were determined from the DNA. This sample is represented by about 140,000 clones; approximately 71% of them were singletons. Around 3.4% of the sample lies in the top ten.

Broader findings and caveats from the paper: Compared with the roughly 600-donor mean, donors in an Asian-associated ancestry cluster had fewer N-insertions in productive TCRs, according to a later genetic analysis. Across donors, most TCR sequences were observed very rarely, whereas some public TCRs were present in many individuals. Approximately 18 rarely observed V segments, including chromosome 9 orphons, were excluded from the earlier analysis of about 500 of the donors because counts were too low. The authors suggested that the approach could potentially be generalized to other disease states and immunological phenotypes. In both the original and validation cohorts, the classifier was reported to diagnose cytomegalovirus status with high specificity and sensitivity. V-gene and J-gene trimming of TCR beta chains was associated with a missense DCLRE1C variant in a later genetic analysis, and the association was replicated in an independent cohort. HLA typing was unavailable for some donors at each locus, so association tests used only the typed subset. A later analysis found that TCR association rates varied across HLA loci, with DRB1 alleles showing the most associated TCRs and HLA-C alleles the fewest. A few of the identified cytomegalovirus-associated TCR beta chains were confirmed in vitro to be specific for cytomegalovirus antigens. For the cohort, immune exposure information was limited to CMV serostatus. This cohort had only TCR beta chains sequenced, and the lack of alpha or paired-chain data limited which features could be detected. Compared with equally common non-associated chains, HLA-associated TCR beta chains in a later analysis were more clonally expanded and had lower generation probabilities. The study listed 150 to 200 TCR beta chains as associated with cytomegalovirus. In a later analysis, some 17,000 TCR beta sequences were associated with specific HLA alleles at a false discovery rate of 0.05. A further reported finding was that TCR beta sequences accurately predicted the HLA-A and HLA-B alleles for most subjects in the first cohort. A later analysis found that most CMV-associated TCR beta chains appeared HLA-restricted, with HLA associations seemingly driven largely by CMV exposure. The presence/absence analyses assumed that sequencing depth was roughly uniform across donors, and that assumption may not be true. A later analysis reported that several top co-occurrence clusters appeared linked to parvovirus B19, influenza, CMV and Epstein-Barr virus. When HLA alleles, especially DR and DQ, strongly co-occurred, TCR associations were difficult to assign to individual alleles. Correlated functional status among segregating V segments might reflect linkage disequilibrium, but an unknown experimental factor could not be ruled out. An earlier analysis of around 540 of the donors showed that most TCR beta V segments appeared in productive rearrangements either about 90% or about 30% of the time, which broadly matched IMGT annotations. Because the 87-base-pair reads could not distinguish some IMGT-functional V segments, including TRBV6-2 and TRBV6-3, those segments were excluded. A cluster of highly shared sequence variants was judged likely to be a technical artifact of the sequencing pipeline.

This TCR came from a man aged 40-55 years in good health and CMV-seronegative. Sequenced material: PBMCs. The sequence is built from TRBV30 and TRBJ2-3; TRBD2 could be the D gene, as 6 bases match. The CDR3 loop reads CAWTGSGPTDTQYF. The nucleotides are TGTGCCTGGACGGGAAGCGGGCCCACAGATACGCAGTATTTT.